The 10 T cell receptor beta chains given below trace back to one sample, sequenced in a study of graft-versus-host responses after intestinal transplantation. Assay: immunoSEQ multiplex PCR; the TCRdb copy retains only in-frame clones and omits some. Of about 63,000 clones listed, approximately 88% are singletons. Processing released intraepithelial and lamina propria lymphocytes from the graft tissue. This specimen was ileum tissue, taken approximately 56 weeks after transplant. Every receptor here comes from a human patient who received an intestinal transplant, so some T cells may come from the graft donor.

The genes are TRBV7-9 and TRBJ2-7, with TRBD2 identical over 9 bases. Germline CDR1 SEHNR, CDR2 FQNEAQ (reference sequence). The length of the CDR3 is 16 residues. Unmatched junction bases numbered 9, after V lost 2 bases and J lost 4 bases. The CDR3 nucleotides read TGTGCCAGCAGCTTAAGGCCGCGGGAGGGCCTTTACGAGCAGTACTTC. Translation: CASSLRPREGLYEQYF.

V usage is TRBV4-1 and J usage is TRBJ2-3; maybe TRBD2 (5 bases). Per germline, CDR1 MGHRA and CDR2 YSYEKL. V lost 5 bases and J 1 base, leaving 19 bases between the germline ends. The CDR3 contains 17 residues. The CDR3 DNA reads TGCGCCAGCAGCGTAGGGAGACTACGAAGCCGCACAGATACGCAGTATTTT. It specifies CASSVGRLRSRTDTQYF.

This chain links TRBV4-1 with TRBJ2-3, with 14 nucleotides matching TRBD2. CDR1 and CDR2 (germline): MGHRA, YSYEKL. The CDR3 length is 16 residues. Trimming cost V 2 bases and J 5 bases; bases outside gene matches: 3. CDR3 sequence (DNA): TGCGCCAGCAGCCAAAAGGGACTAGCGGGAGAAGATACGCAGTATTTT. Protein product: CASSQKGLAGEDTQYF.

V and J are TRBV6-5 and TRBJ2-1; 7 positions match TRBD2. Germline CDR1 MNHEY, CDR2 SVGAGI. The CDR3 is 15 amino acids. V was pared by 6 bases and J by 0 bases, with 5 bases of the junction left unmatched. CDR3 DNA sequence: TGTGCCAGCAGACTAGCGCACGACTCCTACAATGAGCAGTTCTTC. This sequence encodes CASRLAHDSYNEQFF.

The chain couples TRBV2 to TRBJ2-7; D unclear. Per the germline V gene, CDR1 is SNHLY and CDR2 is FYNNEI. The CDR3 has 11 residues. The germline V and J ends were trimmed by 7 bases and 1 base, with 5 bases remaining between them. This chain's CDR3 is CASIISYEQYF. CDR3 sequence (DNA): TGTGCCAGCATCATATCCTACGAGCAGTACTTC.

The CDR3 coding sequence is TGTGCCAGCAGTGGGACTAGCGGGGGGGCCGTTGTCTTCGATGAGCAGTTCTTC. Amino acid sequence: CASSGTSGGAVVFDEQFF. The chain joins TRBV2 to TRBJ2-1, with 15 bases matching TRBD2. The CDR3 spans 18 residues. Germline V gene data show CDR1 as SNHLY and CDR2 as FYNNEI. V lost 4 bases, J lost 8 bases, and 12 bases stayed unmatched.

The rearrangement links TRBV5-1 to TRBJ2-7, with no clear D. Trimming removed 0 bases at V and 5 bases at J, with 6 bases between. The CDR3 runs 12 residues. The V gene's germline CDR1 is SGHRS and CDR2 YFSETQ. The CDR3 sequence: CASSLAPHEQYF. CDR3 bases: TGCGCCAGCAGCTTGGCGCCCCACGAGCAGTACTTC.

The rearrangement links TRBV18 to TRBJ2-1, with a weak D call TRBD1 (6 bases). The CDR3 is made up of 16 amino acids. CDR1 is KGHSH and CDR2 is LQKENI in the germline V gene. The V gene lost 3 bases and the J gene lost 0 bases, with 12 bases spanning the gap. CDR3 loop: CASSPPTGSSYNEQFF. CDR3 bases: TGTGCCAGCTCACCGCCGACAGGTAGCTCCTACAATGAGCAGTTCTTC.

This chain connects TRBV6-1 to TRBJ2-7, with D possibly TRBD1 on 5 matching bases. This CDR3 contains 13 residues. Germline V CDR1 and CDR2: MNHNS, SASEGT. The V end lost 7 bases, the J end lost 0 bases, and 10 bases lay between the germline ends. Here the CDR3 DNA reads TGTGCCAGCAAAAGCGACAGCTCCTACGAGCAGTACTTC. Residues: CASKSDSSYEQYF.

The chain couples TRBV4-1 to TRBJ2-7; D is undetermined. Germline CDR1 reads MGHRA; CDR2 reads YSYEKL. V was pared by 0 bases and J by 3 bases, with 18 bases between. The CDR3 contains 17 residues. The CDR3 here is CASSQDQMTSPIYEQYF. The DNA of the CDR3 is TGCGCCAGCAGCCAAGATCAAATGACTTCCCCAATCTACGAGCAGTACTTC.